A single T cell receptor (beta chain) is shown here with its context. Its antigen remains unidentified. Libraries were prepared by immunoSEQ multiplex PCR; TCRdb keeps only in-frame clonotypes and omits some of them. The sample includes tens of thousands of clones, over 80% seen only once; the top ten take approximately 2.4%. Germline CDR1 is SGHRS and CDR2 is YFSETQ. The CDR3 extends over 13 amino acids. J gave up 4 bases and V 7 bases, and 7 bases lay outside the gene matches. This entry comes from a study of T cell responses to AZD1222 COVID-19 vaccine. Study-wide results and limits: Baseline serostatus was positive in only a handful of AZD1222 recipients. Clonal diversity was possibly underestimated, and white British individuals and females predominated among donors. Vaccination with two AZD1222 doses was followed by a rise in Spike-specific TCR breadth and depth. Reports say nearly half of spike-specific TCRs go after unmutated variant regions.

The receptor's source is an adult who received the AZD1222 COVID-19 vaccine. This sample comprised peripheral blood, obtained 28 days after the second AZD1222 dose. The rearrangement joins TRBV5-1 to TRBJ2-5, with 7 positions matching TRBD2. CDR3 protein: CASGRGGGETQYF. The CDR3 coding sequence is TGCGCCAGCGGGCGGGGCGGGGGAGAGACCCAGTACTTC.